This T cell receptor (beta chain) is from a study of T cell changes during pregnancy in multiple sclerosis. Repertoires were generated with immunoSEQ multiplex PCR, while TCRdb's copy carries only in-frame clones and drops some. The data hold 50,000 to 70,000 clones, with roughly 92% observed a single time. V lost 5 bases and J lost 4, with 15 bases in between. Germline values: CDR1 MNHNY, CDR2 SVGAGI (reference sequence). This CDR3 is built from 15 residues. The rearrangement links TRBV6-6 to TRBJ2-1, with D unclear. The TCR was taken from a female donor with multiple sclerosis, enrolled in a pregnancy study. The source material was peripheral blood, sampled in the second trimester of pregnancy. CDR3 in amino acids: CASSTQQAPYNEQFF. The CDR3 DNA reads as TGTGCCAGCAGTACCCAGCAGGCCCCATACAATGAGCAGTTCTTC.